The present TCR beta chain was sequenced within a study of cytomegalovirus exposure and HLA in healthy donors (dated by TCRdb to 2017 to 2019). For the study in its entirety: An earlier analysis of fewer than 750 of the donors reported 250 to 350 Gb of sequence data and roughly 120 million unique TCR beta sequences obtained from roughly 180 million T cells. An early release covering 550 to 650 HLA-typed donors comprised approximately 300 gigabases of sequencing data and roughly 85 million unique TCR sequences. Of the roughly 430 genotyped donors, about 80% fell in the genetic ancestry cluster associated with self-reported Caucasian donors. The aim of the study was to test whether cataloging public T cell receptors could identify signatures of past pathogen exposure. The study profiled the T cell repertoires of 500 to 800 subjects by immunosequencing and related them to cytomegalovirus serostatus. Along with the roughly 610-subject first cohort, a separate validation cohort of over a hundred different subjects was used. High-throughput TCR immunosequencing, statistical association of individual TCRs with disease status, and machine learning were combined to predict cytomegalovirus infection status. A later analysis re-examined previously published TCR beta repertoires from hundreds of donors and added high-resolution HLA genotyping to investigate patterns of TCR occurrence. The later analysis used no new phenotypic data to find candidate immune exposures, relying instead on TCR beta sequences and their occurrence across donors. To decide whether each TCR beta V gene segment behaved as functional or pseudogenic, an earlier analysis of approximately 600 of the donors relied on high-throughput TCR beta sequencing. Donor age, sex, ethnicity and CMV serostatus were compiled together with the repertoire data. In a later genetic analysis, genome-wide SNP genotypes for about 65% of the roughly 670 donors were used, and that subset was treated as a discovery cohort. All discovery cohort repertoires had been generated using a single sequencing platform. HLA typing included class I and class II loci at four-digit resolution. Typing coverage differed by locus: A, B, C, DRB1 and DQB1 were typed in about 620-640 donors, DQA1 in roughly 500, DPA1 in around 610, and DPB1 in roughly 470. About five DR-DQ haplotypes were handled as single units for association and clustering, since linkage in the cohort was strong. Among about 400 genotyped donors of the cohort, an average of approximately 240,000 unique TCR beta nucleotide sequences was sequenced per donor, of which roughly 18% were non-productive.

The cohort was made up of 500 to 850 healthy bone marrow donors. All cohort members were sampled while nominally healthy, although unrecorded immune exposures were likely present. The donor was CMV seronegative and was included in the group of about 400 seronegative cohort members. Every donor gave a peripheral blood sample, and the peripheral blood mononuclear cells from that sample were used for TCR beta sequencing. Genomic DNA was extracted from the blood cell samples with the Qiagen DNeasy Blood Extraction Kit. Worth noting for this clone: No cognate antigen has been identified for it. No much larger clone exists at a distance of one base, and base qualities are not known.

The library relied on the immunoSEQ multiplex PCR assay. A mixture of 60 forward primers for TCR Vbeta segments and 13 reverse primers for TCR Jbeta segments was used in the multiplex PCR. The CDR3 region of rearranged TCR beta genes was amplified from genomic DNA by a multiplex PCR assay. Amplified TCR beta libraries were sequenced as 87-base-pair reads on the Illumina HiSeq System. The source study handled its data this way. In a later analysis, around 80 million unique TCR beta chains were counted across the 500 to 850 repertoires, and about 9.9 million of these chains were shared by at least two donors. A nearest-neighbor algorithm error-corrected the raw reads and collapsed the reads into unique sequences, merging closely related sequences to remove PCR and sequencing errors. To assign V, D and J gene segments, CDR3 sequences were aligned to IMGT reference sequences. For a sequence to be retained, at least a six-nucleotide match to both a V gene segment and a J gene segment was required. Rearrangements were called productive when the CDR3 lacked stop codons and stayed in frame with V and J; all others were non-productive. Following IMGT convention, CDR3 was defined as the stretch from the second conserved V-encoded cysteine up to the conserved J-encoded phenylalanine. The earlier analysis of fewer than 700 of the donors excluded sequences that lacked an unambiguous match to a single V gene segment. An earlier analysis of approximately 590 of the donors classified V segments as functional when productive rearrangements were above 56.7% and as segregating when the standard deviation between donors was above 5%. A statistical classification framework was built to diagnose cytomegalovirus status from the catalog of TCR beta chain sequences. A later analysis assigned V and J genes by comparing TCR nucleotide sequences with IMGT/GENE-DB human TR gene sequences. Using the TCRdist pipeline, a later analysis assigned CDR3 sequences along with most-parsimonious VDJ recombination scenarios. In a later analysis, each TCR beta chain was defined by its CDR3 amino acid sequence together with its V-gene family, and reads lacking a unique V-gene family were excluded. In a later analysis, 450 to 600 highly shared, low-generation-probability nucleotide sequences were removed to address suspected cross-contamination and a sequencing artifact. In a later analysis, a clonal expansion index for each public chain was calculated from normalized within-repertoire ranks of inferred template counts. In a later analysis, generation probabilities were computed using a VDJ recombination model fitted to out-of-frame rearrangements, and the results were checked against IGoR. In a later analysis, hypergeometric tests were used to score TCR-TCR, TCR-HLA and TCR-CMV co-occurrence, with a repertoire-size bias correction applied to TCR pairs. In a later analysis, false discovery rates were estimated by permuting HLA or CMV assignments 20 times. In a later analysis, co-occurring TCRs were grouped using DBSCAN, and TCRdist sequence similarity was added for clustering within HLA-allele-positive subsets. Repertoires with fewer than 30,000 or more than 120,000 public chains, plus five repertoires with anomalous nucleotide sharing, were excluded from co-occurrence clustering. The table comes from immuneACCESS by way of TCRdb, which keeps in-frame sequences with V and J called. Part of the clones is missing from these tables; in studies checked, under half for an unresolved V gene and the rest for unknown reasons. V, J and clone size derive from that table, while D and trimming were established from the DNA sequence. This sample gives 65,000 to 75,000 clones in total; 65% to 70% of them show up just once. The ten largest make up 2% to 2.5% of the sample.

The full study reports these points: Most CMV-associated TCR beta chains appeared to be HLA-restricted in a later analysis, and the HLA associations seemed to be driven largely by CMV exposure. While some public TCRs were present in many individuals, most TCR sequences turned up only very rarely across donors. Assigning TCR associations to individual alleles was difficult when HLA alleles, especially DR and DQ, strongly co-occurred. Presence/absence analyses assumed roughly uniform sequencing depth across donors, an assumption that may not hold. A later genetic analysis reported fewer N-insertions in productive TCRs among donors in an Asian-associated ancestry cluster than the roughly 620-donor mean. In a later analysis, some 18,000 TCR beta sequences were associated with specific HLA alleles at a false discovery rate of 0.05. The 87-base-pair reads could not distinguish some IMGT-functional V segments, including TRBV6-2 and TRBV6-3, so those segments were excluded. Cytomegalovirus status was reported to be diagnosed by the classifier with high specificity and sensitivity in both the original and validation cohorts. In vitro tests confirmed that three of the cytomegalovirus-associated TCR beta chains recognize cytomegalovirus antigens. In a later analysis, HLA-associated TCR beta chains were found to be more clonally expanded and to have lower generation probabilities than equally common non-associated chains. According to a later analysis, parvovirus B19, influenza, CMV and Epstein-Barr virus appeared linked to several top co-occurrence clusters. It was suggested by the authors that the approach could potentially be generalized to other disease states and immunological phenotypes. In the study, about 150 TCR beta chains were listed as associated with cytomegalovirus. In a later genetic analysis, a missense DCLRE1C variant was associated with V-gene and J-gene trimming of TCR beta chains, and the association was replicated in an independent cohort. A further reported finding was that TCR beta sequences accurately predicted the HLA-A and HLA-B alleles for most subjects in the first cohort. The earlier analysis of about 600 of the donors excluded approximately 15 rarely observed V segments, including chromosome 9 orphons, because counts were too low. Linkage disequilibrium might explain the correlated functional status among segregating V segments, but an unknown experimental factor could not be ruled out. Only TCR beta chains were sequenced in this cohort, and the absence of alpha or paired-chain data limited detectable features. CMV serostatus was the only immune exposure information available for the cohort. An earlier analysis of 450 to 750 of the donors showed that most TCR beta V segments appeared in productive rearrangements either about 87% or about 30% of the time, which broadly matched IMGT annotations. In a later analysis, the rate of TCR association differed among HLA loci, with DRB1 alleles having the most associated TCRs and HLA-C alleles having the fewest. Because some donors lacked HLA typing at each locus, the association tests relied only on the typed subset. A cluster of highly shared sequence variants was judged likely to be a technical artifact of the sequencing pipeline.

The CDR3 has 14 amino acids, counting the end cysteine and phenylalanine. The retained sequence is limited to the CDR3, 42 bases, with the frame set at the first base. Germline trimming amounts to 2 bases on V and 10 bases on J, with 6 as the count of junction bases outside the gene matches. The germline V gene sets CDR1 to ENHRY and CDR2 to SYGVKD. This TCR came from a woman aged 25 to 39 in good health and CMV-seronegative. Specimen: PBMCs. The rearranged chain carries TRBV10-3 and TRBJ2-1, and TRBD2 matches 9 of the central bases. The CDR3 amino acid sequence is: CAISEGLASSEQFF. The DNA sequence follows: TGTGCCATCAGTGAGGGACTAGCGAGCTCGGAGCAGTTCTTC.